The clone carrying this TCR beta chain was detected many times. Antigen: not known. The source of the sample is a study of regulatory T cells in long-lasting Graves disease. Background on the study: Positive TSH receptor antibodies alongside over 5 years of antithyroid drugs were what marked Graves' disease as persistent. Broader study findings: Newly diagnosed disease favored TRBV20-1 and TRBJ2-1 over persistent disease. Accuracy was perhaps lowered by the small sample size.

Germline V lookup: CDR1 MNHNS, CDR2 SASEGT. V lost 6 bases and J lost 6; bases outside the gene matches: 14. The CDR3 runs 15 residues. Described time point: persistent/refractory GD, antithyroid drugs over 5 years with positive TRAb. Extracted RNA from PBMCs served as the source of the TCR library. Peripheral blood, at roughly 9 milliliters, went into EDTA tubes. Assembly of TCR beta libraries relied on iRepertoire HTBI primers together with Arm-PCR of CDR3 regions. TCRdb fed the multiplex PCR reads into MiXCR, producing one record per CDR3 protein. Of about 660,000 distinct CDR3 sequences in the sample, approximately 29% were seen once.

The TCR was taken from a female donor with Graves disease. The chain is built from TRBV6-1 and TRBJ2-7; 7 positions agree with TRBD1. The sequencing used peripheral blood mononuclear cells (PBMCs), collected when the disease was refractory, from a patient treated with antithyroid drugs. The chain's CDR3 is CASSRPGQLDREQYF. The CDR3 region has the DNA TGTGCCAGCAGCAGACCGGGACAGCTAGACCGCGAGCAGTACTTC.